The 30 T cell receptor beta chains below come from one sample, sequenced in a study of blood T cell repertoires in COVID-19. Some clones are missing from TCRdb's copy, which holds only in-frame ones; the method was immunoSEQ multiplex PCR. The repertoire holds approximately 150,000 clones, with around four fifths as singletons. The sequencing sample was made of PBMCs or T cells enriched from blood (not recorded which). The receptor source for this set is a woman aged 45 to 65 with acute COVID-19.

To note about this clone: Other DNA sequences of this sample code for an identical CDR3. The chain links TRBV2 to TRBJ2-5; 8 bases agree with TRBD2. The CDR3 consists of 14 residues. Germline CDR1 reads SNHLY; CDR2 reads FYNNEI. Trimming cost V 3 bases and J 4 bases; bases outside gene matches: 4. CDR3 sequence: CASSEWLAGETQYF. The CDR3 DNA reads as TGTGCCAGCAGTGAGTGGCTAGCGGGAGAGACCCAGTACTTC. Full variable domain (missing parts from reference TRBV2 and TRBJ2-5): EPEVTQTPSHQVTQMGQEVILRCVPISNHLYFYWYRQILGQKVEFLVSFYNNEISEKSEIFDDQFSVERPDGSNFTLKIRSTKLEDSAMYFCASSEWLAGETQYFGPGTRLLVL.

The chain uses TRBV5-1 and TRBJ2-5, with TRBD1 matching over 7 bases. The CDR3 has 15 amino acids. V lost 4 bases and J lost 1; bases outside the gene matches: 7. Germline V gives CDR1 SGHRS, CDR2 YFSETQ. CDR3 protein: CASSVTGPSQETQYF. The CDR3 DNA reads as TGCGCCAGCAGCGTGACAGGGCCATCCCAAGAGACCCAGTACTTC.

The V call is TRBV12-3 or TRBV12-4, the J call TRBJ1-2, with 7 positions matching TRBD1. The J segment lost 8 bases and the V segment lost 5 bases, leaving 5 bases of the junction unmatched. The CDR3 loop spans 12 amino acids. The CDR3 loop is CASSRQGEGYTF. Here the CDR3 DNA reads TGTGCCAGCAGTCGACAGGGTGAGGGCTACACCTTC.

The chain uses TRBV10-3 and TRBJ2-1; TRBD2 matches at 7 bases. The length of the CDR3 is 15 residues. J gave up 6 bases and V 10 bases, and 15 bases lay outside the gene matches. Germline V gene data show CDR1 as ENHRY and CDR2 as SYGVKD. The CDR3 DNA follows: TGTGCCACCCTGACGCCCAGCGGGACTTCCAATGAGCAGTTCTTC. Protein product: CATLTPSGTSNEQFF.

This clone was observed a few times. The J gene is TRBJ2-1, the V gene TRBV27; D may be TRBD2 (5 bases). Trimming stripped 2 bases from V and 6 bases from J, with 8 bases between. The CDR3 length is 13 residues. Per germline, CDR1 MNHEY and CDR2 SMNVEV (reference sequence). In nucleotides, the CDR3 is TGTGCCAGCAGTTTAAGTGGGAGCAATGAGCAGTTCTTC. Translation gives CASSLSGSNEQFF.

The V and J genes are TRBV27 and TRBJ2-7; the match to TRBD1 covers 10 bases. The CDR3 totals 15 residues. V shed 0 bases, J shed 3 bases, and the junction held 2 bases outside the gene matches. The germline gives CDR1 MNHEY, CDR2 SMNVEV (reference sequence). DNA for the CDR3: TGTGCCAGCAGTTTATCTGGGACAGGGGTCTACGAGCAGTACTTC. Translated, it gives CASSLSGTGVYEQYF.

V usage is TRBV4-1 and J usage is TRBJ2-3, with 7 positions matching TRBD2. With 0 bases clipped from V and 4 bases from J, the junction kept 4 bases outside the gene matches. CDR1 is MGHRA, CDR2 YSYEKL, per germline. This CDR3 contains 15 residues. CDR3 in amino acids: CASSQEGGGADTQYF. The CDR3 DNA follows: TGCGCCAGCAGCCAAGAGGGTGGGGGGGCAGATACGCAGTATTTT.

This clone occurred once. The rearrangement joins TRBV25-1 to TRBJ2-2; 12 bases are shared with TRBD1. The CDR3 has 17 residues. Germline V gene data show CDR1 as MGHDK and CDR2 as SYGVNS. J gave up 6 bases and V 6 bases, and 11 bases lay outside the gene matches. The chain's CDR3 is CASRAPGQGATAGELFF. The CDR3 coding sequence is TGTGCCAGCAGGGCCCCGGGACAGGGGGCCACGGCCGGGGAGCTGTTTTTT. Based on the CDR3 plus reference TRBV25-1 and TRBJ2-2, the full variable domain is EADIYQTPRYLVIGTGKKITLECSQTMGHDKMYWYQQDPGMELHLIHYSYGVNSTEKGDLSSESTVSRIRTEHFPLTLESARPSHTSQYLCASRAPGQGATAGELFFGEGSRLTVL.

J is TRBJ2-7 and V is TRBV29-1, with 7 bases lining up with TRBD1. J lost 6 bases, V lost 7 bases, and 6 bases had no gene match. The CDR3 is 11 amino acids. Germline V CDR1 and CDR2: SQVTM, ANQGSEA. The CDR3 DNA follows: TGCAGCGGGCAACAGGGGCGCGAGCAGTACTTC. It translates to CSGQQGREQYF.

The chain recombines TRBV5-6 with TRBJ1-4; D not resolved. Germline V gene data show CDR1 as SGHDT and CDR2 as YYEEEE. The V gene lost 1 base and the J gene lost 0 bases, with 4 bases spanning the gap. The CDR3 spans 14 residues. This CDR3 is CASSLPTTNEKLFF. CDR3 nucleotides: TGTGCCAGCAGCTTGCCTACAACTAATGAAAAACTGTTTTTT.

The table lists this clone with a count of one. The chain joins TRBV9 to TRBJ1-1; D is unresolved. Trimming shortened V by 1 base and J by 1 base, and 8 bases separated the two germline ends. The CDR3 loop spans 14 amino acids. Germline V CDR1 and CDR2: SGDLS, YYNGEE. The CDR3 DNA reads as TGTGCCAGCAGCGTAATCCAGGCGAACACTGAAGCTTTCTTT. It codes for CASSVIQANTEAFF.

This clone was observed a handful of times. V usage is TRBV7-2 and J usage is TRBJ2-7; 13 bases fit TRBD2. Trimming cost V 4 bases and J 5 bases; bases outside gene matches: 17. CDR3 length: 19 amino acids. From germline, CDR1 is SGHTA and CDR2 FQGNSA. The CDR3 sequence is CASSSPVGLAGDFSDEQYF. The CDR3 DNA sequence: TGTGCCAGCAGCTCGCCGGTCGGACTAGCGGGAGATTTTTCCGACGAGCAGTACTTC.

The chain employs TRBV7-2 and TRBJ1-1; D gene uncertain. V lost 4 bases and J 2 bases, leaving 17 bases between the germline ends. The length of the CDR3 is 16 residues. The V gene's germline CDR1 is SGHTA and CDR2 FQGNSA. The CDR3 DNA is TGTGCCAGCAGCTACCCATCCGAGGCCGAAAACACTGAAGCTTTCTTT. Residues: CASSYPSEAENTEAFF.

The chain couples TRBV7-2 to TRBJ1-6; D is undetermined. V lost 1 base to trimming and J lost 6 bases, with 13 bases between them. Per the germline V gene, CDR1 is SGHTA and CDR2 is FQGNSA. The CDR3 has 16 amino acids. The CDR3 spells CASSLEASLGNSPLHF. In DNA, the CDR3 is TGTGCCAGCAGCTTAGAAGCGAGCTTGGGTAATTCACCCCTCCACTTT.

This chain connects TRBV6-5 to TRBJ2-7, with 7 bases fitting TRBD2. The germline V gene encodes CDR1 MNHEY and CDR2 SVGAGI. CDR3 length equals 13 residues. Unmatched junction bases numbered 3, after V lost 2 bases and J lost 5 bases. CDR3 sequence reads: CASSYHRGDEQYF. CDR3 nucleotides: TGTGCCAGCAGTTACCATCGGGGGGACGAGCAGTACTTC.

V and J are TRBV7-2 and TRBJ2-7; a weak D match, TRBD2 (5 bases). CDR1 is SGHTA, CDR2 FQGNSA, per germline. The CDR3 contains 14 residues. Trimming took 5 bases from V and 4 from J, leaving 15 bases between them. CDR3 in DNA: TGTGCCAGCAGCCGGACTCCTTTGGGGTACGAGCAGTACTTC. It encodes CASSRTPLGYEQYF.

This clone has a handful of counts. The chain employs TRBV7-8 and TRBJ1-1; no definite D call. This CDR3 region has 13 residues. V was trimmed by 5 bases and J by 0 bases, leaving 7 bases between them. In germline, CDR1 is SGHVS, CDR2 FQNEAQ. CDR3 nucleotide sequence: TGTGCCAGCAGCGCAACAGTGAACACTGAAGCTTTCTTT. Translated, it gives CASSATVNTEAFF.

On this clone itself: Additional DNA sequences in this sample encode the identical CDR3. The CDR3 spells CASSVAGNTEAFF. CDR3 sequence (DNA): TGTGCCAGCAGCGTAGCGGGGAACACTGAAGCTTTCTTT. V and J are TRBV9 and TRBJ1-1; D unclear. The CDR3 runs to 13 residues. V lost 0 bases to trimming and J lost 1 base, with 4 bases between them. Germline V gives CDR1 SGDLS, CDR2 YYNGEE.

The chain carries TRBV15 and TRBJ2-2; D is perhaps TRBD2 (6 bases). The germline V and J ends were trimmed by 1 base and 0 bases, with 9 bases remaining between them. The CDR3 spans 16 residues. The germline CDR1 and CDR2 sequences are LNHNV and YYDKDF (reference sequence). The CDR3 loop is CATSRGSGSNTGELFF. DNA for the CDR3: TGTGCCACCAGCAGAGGTAGCGGCTCGAACACCGGGGAGCTGTTTTTT.

The genes are TRBV5-1 and TRBJ2-7; D possibly corresponds to TRBD2 (6 bases). V lost 5 bases, J lost 3 bases, and 18 bases lay in between. The CDR3 has 15 residues. The germline V gene has CDR1 SGHRS and CDR2 YFSETQ. CDR3 sequence reads: CASSFSGTEDYEQYF. In DNA form, the CDR3 reads TGCGCCAGCAGTTTTTCCGGGACTGAAGACTACGAGCAGTACTTC.

This clone was observed once. Mismatch with germline at one junction end may stem from a read error. The chain recombines TRBV7-8 with TRBJ2-1; perhaps TRBD2 as D (5 bases). Germline loops: CDR1 SGHVS, CDR2 FQNEAQ. The length of the CDR3 is 14 residues. As DNA, the CDR3 is TGTGCCAGCAGCTTGGTGGTTGCCGGGATCCTCCCGCTCTTC. This translates into CASSLVVAGILPLF.

The genes are TRBV10-1 and TRBJ2-3, with 10 bases lining up with TRBD2. The CDR3 covers 18 residues. The V gene end was trimmed by 4 bases and the J gene end by 1 base; junction bases not matched to a gene: 11. Per the germline V gene, CDR1 is WNHNN and CDR2 is SYGVQD (reference sequence). CDR3 in amino acids: CASSARASGSHGTDTQYF. The CDR3 coding sequence is TGCGCCAGCAGTGCGAGGGCTAGCGGGAGCCATGGCACAGATACGCAGTATTTT.

The V call is TRBV7-8, the J call TRBJ2-3, with no clear D. The CDR3 is made up of 14 amino acids. From germline, CDR1 is SGHVS and CDR2 FQNEAQ. The germline V and J ends were trimmed by 5 bases and 1 base, with 10 bases remaining between them. The CDR3 DNA is TGTGCCAGCAGCCGAGATCCGGGCACAGATACGCAGTATTTT. Its protein product is CASSRDPGTDTQYF.

In its sample, this clone was seen a few times. The V call is TRBV7-9, the J call TRBJ1-6, with 7 positions matching TRBD1. The CDR3 covers 13 residues. CDR1 SEHNR and CDR2 FQNEAQ come from the germline V gene (reference sequence). With V trimmed by 3 bases and J by 8 bases, 1 base remained unmatched. CDR3 residues: CASSFTGDSPLHF. In DNA, the CDR3 is TGTGCCAGCAGCTTCACAGGGGATTCACCCCTCCACTTT.

In this sample, this clone turned up a few times. The chain recombines TRBV5-1 with TRBJ2-7, with 9 bases fitting TRBD1. Trimming took 7 bases from V and 7 from J; bases not matched to a gene: 21. Germline values: CDR1 SGHRS, CDR2 YFSETQ. CDR3 size: 17 residues. The CDR3 region is CASSTRGLQGAEWEQYF. In nucleotides, the CDR3 is TGCGCCAGCTCAACCCGGGGACTACAGGGGGCAGAGTGGGAGCAGTACTTC. The complete variable domain, with remaining parts taken from reference TRBV5-1 and TRBJ2-7, reads KAGVTQTPRYLIKTRGQQVTLSCSPISGHRSVSWYQQTPGQGLQFLFEYFSETQRNKGNFPGRFSGRQFSNSRSEMNVSTLELGDSALYLCASSTRGLQGAEWEQYFGPGTRLTVT.

The chain links TRBV5-6 to TRBJ2-2; TRBD1 matches at 8 bases. Germline CDR1 reads SGHDT; CDR2 reads YYEEEE. This CDR3 comprises 14 residues. Trimming cost V 8 bases and J 3 bases; bases outside gene matches: 6. The CDR3 sequence: CASQGAEHTGELFF. The CDR3 region has the DNA TGTGCCAGTCAGGGGGCGGAGCACACCGGGGAGCTGTTTTTT.

This chain connects TRBV5-1 to TRBJ1-5; D not resolved. V was trimmed by 1 base and J by 5 bases, leaving 7 bases between them. This CDR3 has 13 amino acids. Germline CDR1 SGHRS, CDR2 YFSETQ. CDR3 amino acids: CASSLPRYQPQHF. The CDR3 DNA sequence: TGCGCCAGCAGCTTGCCCAGATATCAGCCCCAGCATTTT.

This clone came up once. V is TRBV7-9 and J is TRBJ2-3; 9 bases line up with TRBD1. CDR3 length equals 16 residues. From germline, CDR1 is SEHNR and CDR2 FQNEAQ (reference sequence). V was pared by 5 bases and J by 0 bases, with 6 bases of the junction left unmatched. The chain's CDR3 is CASSPRTGASTDTQYF. In DNA form, the CDR3 reads TGTGCCAGCAGCCCCCGGACAGGGGCGAGCACAGATACGCAGTATTTT.

The chain carries TRBV7-4 and TRBJ1-4; 7 bases are a match to TRBD1. The CDR3 contains 14 residues. The ends lost 5 bases at V and 4 bases at J; junction bases unmatched: 4. Germline-derived CDR1 and CDR2 are SGHVT and SQSDAQ. CDR3 protein: CASSARQGNEKLFF. CDR3 sequence (DNA): TGTGCCAGCAGCGCCAGACAGGGTAATGAAAAACTGTTTTTT.

The J gene is TRBJ1-5, the V gene TRBV27; 12 bases match TRBD1. The CDR3 loop spans 18 amino acids. Germline V gene data show CDR1 as MNHEY and CDR2 as SMNVEV (reference sequence). The V segment lost 2 bases and the J segment 6 bases; nucleotides outside the gene matches: 11. The CDR3 DNA follows: TGTGCCAGCAGTTTACGAAACTCCGGGACAGGGGGCTTTCAGCCCCAGCATTTT. It is translated as CASSLRNSGTGGFQPQHF.